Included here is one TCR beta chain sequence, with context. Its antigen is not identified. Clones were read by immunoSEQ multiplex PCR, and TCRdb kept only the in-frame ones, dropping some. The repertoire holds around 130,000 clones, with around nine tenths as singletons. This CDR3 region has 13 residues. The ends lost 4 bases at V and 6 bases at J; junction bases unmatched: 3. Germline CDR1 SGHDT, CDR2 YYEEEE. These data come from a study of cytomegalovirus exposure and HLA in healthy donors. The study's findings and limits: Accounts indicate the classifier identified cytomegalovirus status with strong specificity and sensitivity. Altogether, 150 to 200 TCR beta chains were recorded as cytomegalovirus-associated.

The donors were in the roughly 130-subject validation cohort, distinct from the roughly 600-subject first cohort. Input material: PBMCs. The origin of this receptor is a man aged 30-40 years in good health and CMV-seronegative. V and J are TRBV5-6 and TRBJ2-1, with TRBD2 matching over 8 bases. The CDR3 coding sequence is TGTGCCAGCAGCCTAGGGACTAGCAATGAGCAGTTCTTC. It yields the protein CASSLGTSNEQFF.